This TCR beta chain was sequenced during a study of memory CD4+ T cells and cytomegalovirus serostatus. The CDR3 loop spans 15 amino acids. Trimming took off 5 bases at V and 0 bases at J, with 13 bases between the two ends. The germline CDR1 and CDR2 sequences are SEHNR and FQNEAQ (reference sequence). Single viable CD3+CD4+CD8-CD45RO+ cells were sorted as the memory CD4+ T cells. The table came from immunoSEQ multiplex PCR; TCRdb's copy has only in-frame clones and leaves some out. The repertoire holds about 45,000 clones, with over 60% as singletons. This TCR was recovered from an adult in good health and CMV-seronegative. The sequenced sample was memory CD4+ T cells from blood. This chain joins TRBV7-9 and TRBJ1-1; a weak D match, TRBD1 (5 bases). CDR3 in DNA: TGTGCCAGCAGCCGACGGGACGGCATGAACACTGAAGCTTTCTTT. It is translated as CASSRRDGMNTEAFF.